These T cell receptor beta chains were read from a single sample in a study of CD8+ T cells in alopecia areata. Method: immunoSEQ multiplex PCR; TCRdb's copy keeps in-frame clones and lacks some. Here the sample spans about 150,000 clones, 45% to 60% being singletons. Specimen: CD8+ T cells sorted from blood, collected at week 0. The receptors come from a human donor with alopecia areata. CDR3s include the opening cysteine and the closing phenylalanine or tryptophan. Fields, in order: CDR3 protein, D gene, J gene, V gene. D genes are given only for firm matches.

cdr3_aa: CASSRASLSEQYF
d_call: NA
j_call: TRBJ2-7
v_call: TRBV27

cdr3_aa: CASSSQTLYGYTF
d_call: NA
j_call: TRBJ1-2
v_call: TRBV7-2

cdr3_aa: CASRPGTSGGGGGEQYF
d_call: TRBD2
j_call: TRBJ2-7
v_call: TRBV2

cdr3_aa: CASSLRDRVNYGYTF
d_call: TRBD1
j_call: TRBJ1-2
v_call: TRBV7-2

cdr3_aa: CASSPPEGLNEKLFF
d_call: NA
j_call: TRBJ1-4
v_call: TRBV7-9

cdr3_aa: CASSITGSGANVLTF
d_call: NA
j_call: TRBJ2-6
v_call: TRBV9

cdr3_aa: CASRLDQNIQYF
d_call: NA
j_call: TRBJ2-4
v_call: TRBV7-9

cdr3_aa: CASSLSVTDTQYF
d_call: NA
j_call: TRBJ2-3
v_call: TRBV7-9

cdr3_aa: CASSQVSSLNTEAFF
d_call: NA
j_call: TRBJ1-1
v_call: TRBV14

cdr3_aa: CASSLEGDRGRELFF
d_call: TRBD1
j_call: TRBJ2-2
v_call: TRBV5-1

cdr3_aa: CSAPTGSGYTF
d_call: TRBD1
j_call: TRBJ1-2
v_call: TRBV20-1

cdr3_aa: CASSLGNTEAFF
d_call: NA
j_call: TRBJ1-1
v_call: TRBV25-1

cdr3_aa: CSVEGAVAGSGNEQFF
d_call: TRBD2
j_call: TRBJ2-1
v_call: TRBV29-1

cdr3_aa: CASRPVTGGQPQHF
d_call: TRBD1
j_call: TRBJ1-5
v_call: TRBV27

cdr3_aa: CAWSAGTGIDEQYF
d_call: TRBD1
j_call: TRBJ2-7
v_call: TRBV30

cdr3_aa: CASSLEPGHGDGYTF
d_call: NA
j_call: TRBJ1-2
v_call: TRBV5-1

cdr3_aa: CASSPRDGPREGQYF
d_call: NA
j_call: TRBJ2-5
v_call: TRBV11-2

cdr3_aa: CATSLREDYGYTF
d_call: NA
j_call: TRBJ1-2
v_call: TRBV15

cdr3_aa: CASSFRDRGTDTQYF
d_call: TRBD1
j_call: TRBJ2-3
v_call: TRBV11-2

cdr3_aa: CASSPGTGLNYGYTF
d_call: TRBD1
j_call: TRBJ1-2
v_call: TRBV4-3

cdr3_aa: CASSPGHTYEQYF
d_call: NA
j_call: TRBJ2-7
v_call: TRBV14

cdr3_aa: CASSPQGDWGTEAFF
d_call: NA
j_call: TRBJ1-1
v_call: TRBV13

cdr3_aa: CAWKLAGSITDTQYF
d_call: TRBD2
j_call: TRBJ2-3
v_call: TRBV30

cdr3_aa: CASSPMGQQYEQYF
d_call: TRBD1
j_call: TRBJ2-7
v_call: TRBV11-1

cdr3_aa: CASSLRGYGANVLTF
d_call: NA
j_call: TRBJ2-6
v_call: TRBV7-3

cdr3_aa: CASGSLPGHTEEQYF
d_call: NA
j_call: TRBJ2-7
v_call: TRBV27

cdr3_aa: CAISGAVRVETYEQYF
d_call: NA
j_call: TRBJ2-7
v_call: TRBV10-3

cdr3_aa: CASSELRVEDGYTF
d_call: NA
j_call: TRBJ1-2
v_call: TRBV2

cdr3_aa: CASSLGGAGYEQYF
d_call: NA
j_call: TRBJ2-7
v_call: TRBV7-6

cdr3_aa: CASSPYTQTYTEAFF
d_call: NA
j_call: TRBJ1-1
v_call: TRBV27

cdr3_aa: CSGRVGNEQFF
d_call: NA
j_call: TRBJ2-1
v_call: TRBV20-1

cdr3_aa: CASSFDGESSYNEQFF
d_call: NA
j_call: TRBJ2-1
v_call: TRBV7-9

cdr3_aa: CASSQSVAGERDNEQFF
d_call: TRBD2
j_call: TRBJ2-1
v_call: TRBV14